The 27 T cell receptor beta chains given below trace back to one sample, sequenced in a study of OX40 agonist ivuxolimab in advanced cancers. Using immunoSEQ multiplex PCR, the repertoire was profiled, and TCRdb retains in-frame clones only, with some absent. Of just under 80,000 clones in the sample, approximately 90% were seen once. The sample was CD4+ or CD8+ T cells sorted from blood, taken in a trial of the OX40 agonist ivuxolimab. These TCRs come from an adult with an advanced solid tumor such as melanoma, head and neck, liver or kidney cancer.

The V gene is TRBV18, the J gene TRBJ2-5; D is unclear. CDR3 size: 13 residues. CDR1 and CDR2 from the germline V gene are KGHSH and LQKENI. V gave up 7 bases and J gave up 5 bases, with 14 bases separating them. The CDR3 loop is CASCPTPGETQYF. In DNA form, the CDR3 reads TGTGCCAGCTGCCCTACCCCTGGGGAGACCCAGTACTTC.

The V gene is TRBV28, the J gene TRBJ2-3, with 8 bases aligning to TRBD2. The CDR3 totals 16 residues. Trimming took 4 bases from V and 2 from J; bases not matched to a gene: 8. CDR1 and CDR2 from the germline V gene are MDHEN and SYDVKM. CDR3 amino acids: CASSWASGSLTDTQYF. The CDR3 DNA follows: TGTGCCAGCAGTTGGGCTAGCGGGTCACTCACAGATACGCAGTATTTT. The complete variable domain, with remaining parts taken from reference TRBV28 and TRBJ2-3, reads DVKVTQSSRYLVKRTGEKVFLECVQDMDHENMFWYRQDPGLGLRLIYFSYDVKMKEKGDIPEGYSVSREKKERFSLILESASTNQTSMYLCASSWASGSLTDTQYFGPGTRLTVL.

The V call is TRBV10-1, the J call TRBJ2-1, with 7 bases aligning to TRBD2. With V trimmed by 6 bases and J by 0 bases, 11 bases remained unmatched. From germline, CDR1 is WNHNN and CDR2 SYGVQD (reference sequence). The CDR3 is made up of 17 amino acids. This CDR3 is CASSQEVGLVSYNEQFF. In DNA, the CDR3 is TGCGCCAGCAGCCAGGAGGTCGGACTAGTCTCCTACAATGAGCAGTTCTTC.

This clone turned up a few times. The CDR3 nucleotides read TGTGCCAGCACCCCACTTGGACAGGGGGCTAGCGGCTACACCTTC. Translated: CASTPLGQGASGYTF. This chain connects TRBV2 to TRBJ1-2; 11 bases agree with TRBD1. In germline, CDR1 is SNHLY, CDR2 FYNNEI. V shed 7 bases and J 8 bases; nucleotides not matched to a gene: 12. The CDR3 spans 15 residues.

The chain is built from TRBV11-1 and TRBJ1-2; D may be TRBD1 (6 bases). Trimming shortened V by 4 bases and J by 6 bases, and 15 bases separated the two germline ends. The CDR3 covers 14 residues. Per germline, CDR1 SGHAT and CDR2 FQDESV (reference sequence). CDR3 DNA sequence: TGTGCCAGCAGCTCCGGGGGGGACAAGAATGGCTACACCTTC. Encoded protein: CASSSGGDKNGYTF.

The CDR3 DNA is TGTGCCAGCAGCCAGGAAAGGACAGGGAGGTGGACTGAAGCTTTCTTT. Its translation: CASSQERTGRWTEAFF. The chain combines TRBV4-2 with TRBJ1-1; 8 nucleotides line up with TRBD1. J was trimmed by 5 bases and V by 3 bases; bases with no gene match: 11. The germline V gene encodes CDR1 LGHNA and CDR2 YNFKEQ. CDR3 length equals 16 residues.

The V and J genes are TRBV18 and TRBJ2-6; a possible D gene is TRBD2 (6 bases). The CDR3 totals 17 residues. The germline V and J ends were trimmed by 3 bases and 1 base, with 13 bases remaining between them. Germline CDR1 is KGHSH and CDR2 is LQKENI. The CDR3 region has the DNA TGTGCCAGCTCACCCCAGCTGGGAGGATCTGGGGCCAACGTCCTGACTTTC. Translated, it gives CASSPQLGGSGANVLTF.

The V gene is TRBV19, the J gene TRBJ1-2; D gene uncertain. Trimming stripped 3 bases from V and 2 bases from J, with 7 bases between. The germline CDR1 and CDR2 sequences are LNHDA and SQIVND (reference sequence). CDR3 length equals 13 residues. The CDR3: CASSIRQNYGYTF. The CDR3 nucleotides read TGTGCCAGTAGTATCCGCCAGAACTATGGCTACACCTTC.

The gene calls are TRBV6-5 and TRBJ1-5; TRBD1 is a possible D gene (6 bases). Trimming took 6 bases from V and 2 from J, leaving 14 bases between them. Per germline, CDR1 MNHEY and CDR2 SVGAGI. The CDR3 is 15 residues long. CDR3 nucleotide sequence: TGTGCCAGCAGGGGGGCGGCTGCAGGCAATCAGCCCCAGCATTTT. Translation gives CASRGAAAGNQPQHF.

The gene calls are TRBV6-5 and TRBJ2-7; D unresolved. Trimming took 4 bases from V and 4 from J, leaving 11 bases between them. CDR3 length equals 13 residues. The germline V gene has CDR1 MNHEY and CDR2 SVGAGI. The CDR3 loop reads CASSSPRAYEQYF. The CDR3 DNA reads TGTGCCAGCAGTTCCCCCCGGGCGTACGAGCAGTACTTC.

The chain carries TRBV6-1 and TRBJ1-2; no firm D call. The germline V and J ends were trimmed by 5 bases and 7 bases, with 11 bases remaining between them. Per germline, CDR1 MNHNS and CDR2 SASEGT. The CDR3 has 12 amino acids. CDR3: CASSSISSGYTF. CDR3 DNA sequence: TGTGCCAGCAGTAGCATCTCTTCTGGCTACACCTTC.

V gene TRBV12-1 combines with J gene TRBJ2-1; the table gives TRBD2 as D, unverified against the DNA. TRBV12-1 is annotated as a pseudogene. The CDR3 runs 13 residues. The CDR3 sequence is CASSCERYNEQFF. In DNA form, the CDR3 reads TGTGCCAGCAGCTGCGAGAGATACAATGAGCAGTTCTTC.

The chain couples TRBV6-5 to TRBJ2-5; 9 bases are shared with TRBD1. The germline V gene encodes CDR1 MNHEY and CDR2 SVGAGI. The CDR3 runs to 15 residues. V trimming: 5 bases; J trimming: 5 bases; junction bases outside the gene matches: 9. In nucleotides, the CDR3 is TGTGCCAGCAGTGGGGGGACAGGGCGTTCGGAGACCCAGTACTTC. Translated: CASSGGTGRSETQYF.

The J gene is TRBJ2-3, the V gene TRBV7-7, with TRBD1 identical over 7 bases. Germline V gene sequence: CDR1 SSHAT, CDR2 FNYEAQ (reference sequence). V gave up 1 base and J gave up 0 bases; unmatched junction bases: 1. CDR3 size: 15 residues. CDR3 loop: CASSLGQGSTDTQYF. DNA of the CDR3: TGTGCCAGCAGCTTAGGACAGGGTAGCACAGATACGCAGTATTTT.

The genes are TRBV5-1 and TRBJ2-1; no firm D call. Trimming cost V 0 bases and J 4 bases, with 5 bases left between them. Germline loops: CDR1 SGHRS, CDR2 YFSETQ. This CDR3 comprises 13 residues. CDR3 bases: TGCGCCAGCAGCTTGGGAGCTTACAATGAGCAGTTCTTC. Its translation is CASSLGAYNEQFF.

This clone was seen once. The CDR3 bases are TGTGCCAGCGGGACAGCTTACGAGCAGTACTTC. The encoded protein is CASGTAYEQYF. The rearrangement links TRBV6-1 to TRBJ2-7; 7 bases line up with TRBD1. V lost 8 bases, J lost 4 bases, and 2 bases stayed unmatched. Germline V gene data show CDR1 as MNHNS and CDR2 as SASEGT. The CDR3 is made up of 11 amino acids.

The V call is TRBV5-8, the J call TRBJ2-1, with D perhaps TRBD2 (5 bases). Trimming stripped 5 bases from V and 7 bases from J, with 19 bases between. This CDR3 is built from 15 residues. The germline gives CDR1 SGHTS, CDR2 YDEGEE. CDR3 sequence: CASRAEAAAFNEQFF. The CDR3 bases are TGTGCCAGCAGAGCGGAGGCGGCGGCCTTTAATGAGCAGTTCTTC.

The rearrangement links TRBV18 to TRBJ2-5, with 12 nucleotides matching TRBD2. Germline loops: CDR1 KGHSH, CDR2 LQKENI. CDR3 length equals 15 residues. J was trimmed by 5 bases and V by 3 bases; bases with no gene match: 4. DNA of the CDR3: TGTGCCAGCTCACCGACTAGCGGGAGCGCGGAGACCCAGTACTTC. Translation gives CASSPTSGSAETQYF.

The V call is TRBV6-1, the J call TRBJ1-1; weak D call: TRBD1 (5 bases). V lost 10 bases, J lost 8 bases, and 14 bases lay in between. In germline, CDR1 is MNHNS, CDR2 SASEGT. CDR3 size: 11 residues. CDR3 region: CATGTPREAFF. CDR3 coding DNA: TGTGCCACCGGGACGCCCAGAGAAGCTTTCTTT.

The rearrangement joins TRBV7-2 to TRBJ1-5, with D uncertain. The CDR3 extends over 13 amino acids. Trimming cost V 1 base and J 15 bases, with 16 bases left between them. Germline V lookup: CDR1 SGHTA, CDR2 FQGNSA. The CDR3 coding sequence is TGTGCCAGCAGCTTAGATTTCGGCAGGCCAGGGCATTTT. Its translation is CASSLDFGRPGHF.

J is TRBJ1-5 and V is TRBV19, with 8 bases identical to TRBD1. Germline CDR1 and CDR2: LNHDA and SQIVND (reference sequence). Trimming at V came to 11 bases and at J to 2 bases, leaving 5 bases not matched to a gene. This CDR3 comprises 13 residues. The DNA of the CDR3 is TGTGCCTGCGACAGGGGAGGCAATCAGCCCCAGCATTTT. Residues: CACDRGGNQPQHF.

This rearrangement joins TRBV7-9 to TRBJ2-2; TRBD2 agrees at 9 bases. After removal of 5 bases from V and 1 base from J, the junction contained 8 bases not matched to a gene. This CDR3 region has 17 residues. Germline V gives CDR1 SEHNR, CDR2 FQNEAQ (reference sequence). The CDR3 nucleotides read TGTGCCAGCAGCCAAAACATACTAGCGGGGAACACCGGGGAGCTGTTTTTT. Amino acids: CASSQNILAGNTGELFF.

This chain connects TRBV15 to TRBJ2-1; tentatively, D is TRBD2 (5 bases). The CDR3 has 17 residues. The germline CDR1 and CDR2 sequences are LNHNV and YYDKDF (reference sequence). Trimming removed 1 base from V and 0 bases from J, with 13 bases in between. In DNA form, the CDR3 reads TGTGCCACCAGCAGAGGAGACTACTTCTCCTCCTACAATGAGCAGTTCTTC. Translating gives CATSRGDYFSSYNEQFF. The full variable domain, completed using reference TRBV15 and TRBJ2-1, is DAMVIQNPRYQVTQFGKPVTLSCSQTLNHNVMYWYQQKSSQAPKLLFHYYDKDFNNEADTPDNFQSRRPNTSFCFLDIRSPGLGDTAMYLCATSRGDYFSSYNEQFFGPGTRLTVL.

CDR3 region: CASSPRQVGPEAFF. CDR3 nucleotides: TGTGCCAGCTCACCAAGACAGGTCGGGCCTGAAGCTTTCTTT. The chain is built from TRBV18 and TRBJ1-1; weak D call: TRBD1 (6 bases). CDR1 and CDR2 (germline): KGHSH, LQKENI. The CDR3 is made up of 14 amino acids. Trimming took off 2 bases at V and 6 bases at J, with 13 bases between the two ends.

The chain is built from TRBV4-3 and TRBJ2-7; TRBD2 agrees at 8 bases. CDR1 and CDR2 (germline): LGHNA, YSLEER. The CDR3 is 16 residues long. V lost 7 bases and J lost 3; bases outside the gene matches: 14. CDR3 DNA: TGCGCCAGCACCCTCAGGGGCCTAGCGGGCTGCTACGAGCAGTACTTC. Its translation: CASTLRGLAGCYEQYF.

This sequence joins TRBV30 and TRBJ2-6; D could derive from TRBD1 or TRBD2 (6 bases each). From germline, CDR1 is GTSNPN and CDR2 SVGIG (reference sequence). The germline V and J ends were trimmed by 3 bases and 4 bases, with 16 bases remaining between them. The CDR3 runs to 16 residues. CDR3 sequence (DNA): TGTGCCTGGAGAGGGGGGTCAGGGATCGGGGCCAACGTCCTGACTTTC. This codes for CAWRGGSGIGANVLTF.

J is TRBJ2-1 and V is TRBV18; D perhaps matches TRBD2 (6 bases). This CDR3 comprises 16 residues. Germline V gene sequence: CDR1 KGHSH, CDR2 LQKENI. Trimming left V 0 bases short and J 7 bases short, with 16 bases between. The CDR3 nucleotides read TGTGCCAGCTCACCACCGGGACTTTACAGAGAGAATGAGCAGTTCTTC. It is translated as CASSPPGLYRENEQFF.